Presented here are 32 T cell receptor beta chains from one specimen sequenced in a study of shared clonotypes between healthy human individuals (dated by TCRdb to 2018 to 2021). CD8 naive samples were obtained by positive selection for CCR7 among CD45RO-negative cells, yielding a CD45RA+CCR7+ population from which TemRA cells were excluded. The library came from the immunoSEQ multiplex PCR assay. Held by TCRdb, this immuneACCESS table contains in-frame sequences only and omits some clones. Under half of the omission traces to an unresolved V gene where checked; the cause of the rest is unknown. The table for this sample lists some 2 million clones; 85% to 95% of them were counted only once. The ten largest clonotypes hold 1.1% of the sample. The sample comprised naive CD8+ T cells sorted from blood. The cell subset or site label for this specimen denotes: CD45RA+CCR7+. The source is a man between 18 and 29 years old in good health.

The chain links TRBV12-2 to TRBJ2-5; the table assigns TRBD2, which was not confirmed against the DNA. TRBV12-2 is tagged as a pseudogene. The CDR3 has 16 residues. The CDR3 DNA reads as TGTGCAAGTCGCTTAAGGGGACTAAGTAGTAGAGAGACCCAGTACTTC. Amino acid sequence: CASRLRGLSSRETQYF.

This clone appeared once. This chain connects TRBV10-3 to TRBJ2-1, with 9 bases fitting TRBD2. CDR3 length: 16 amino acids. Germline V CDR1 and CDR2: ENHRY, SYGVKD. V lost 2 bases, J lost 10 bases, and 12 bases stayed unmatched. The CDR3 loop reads CAISEGWTSAKWEQFF. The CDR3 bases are TGTGCCATCAGTGAGGGTTGGACTAGCGCCAAATGGGAGCAGTTCTTC.

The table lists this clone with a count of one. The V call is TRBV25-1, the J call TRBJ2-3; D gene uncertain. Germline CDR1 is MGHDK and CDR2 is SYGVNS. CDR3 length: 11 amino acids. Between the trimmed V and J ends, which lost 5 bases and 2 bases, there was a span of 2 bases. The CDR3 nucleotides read TGTGCCAGCAGTATCACAGATACGCAGTATTTT. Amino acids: CASSITDTQYF.

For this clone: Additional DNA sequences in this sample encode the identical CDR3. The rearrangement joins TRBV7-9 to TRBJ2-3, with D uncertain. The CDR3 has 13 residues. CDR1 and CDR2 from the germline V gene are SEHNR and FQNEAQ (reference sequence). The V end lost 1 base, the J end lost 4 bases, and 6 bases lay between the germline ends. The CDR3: CASSLVLADTQYF. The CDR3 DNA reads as TGTGCCAGCAGCTTAGTACTGGCAGATACGCAGTATTTT.

In DNA form, the CDR3 reads TGTGCCAGCGGAATGGTTAACACCGGGGAGCTGTTTTTT. As protein: CASGMVNTGELFF. This chain connects TRBV27 to TRBJ2-2, with no clear D. CDR3 length equals 13 residues. Looked up from germline, CDR1 is MNHEY and CDR2 is SMNVEV (reference sequence). Trimming pared 8 bases from V and 2 bases from J, leaving 9 bases between.

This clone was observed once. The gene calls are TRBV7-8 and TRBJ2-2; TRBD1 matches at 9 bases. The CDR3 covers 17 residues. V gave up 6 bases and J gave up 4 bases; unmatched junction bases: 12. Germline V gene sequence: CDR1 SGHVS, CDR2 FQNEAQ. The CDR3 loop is CASSGDTGTGITGELFF. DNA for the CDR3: TGTGCCAGCAGTGGTGATACCGGGACAGGGATCACCGGGGAGCTGTTTTTT. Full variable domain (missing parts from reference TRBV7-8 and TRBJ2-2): GAGVSQSPRYKVAKRGQDVALRCDPISGHVSLFWYQQALGQGPEFLTYFQNEAQLDKSGLPSDRFFAERPEGSVSTLKIQRTQQEDSAVYLCASSGDTGTGITGELFFGEGSRLTVL.

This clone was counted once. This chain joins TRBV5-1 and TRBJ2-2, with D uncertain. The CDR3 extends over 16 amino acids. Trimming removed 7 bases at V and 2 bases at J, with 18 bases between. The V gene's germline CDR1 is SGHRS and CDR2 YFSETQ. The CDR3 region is CASSKIVYGNTGELFF. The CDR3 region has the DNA TGCGCCAGCTCCAAGATAGTTTACGGAAACACCGGGGAGCTGTTTTTT.

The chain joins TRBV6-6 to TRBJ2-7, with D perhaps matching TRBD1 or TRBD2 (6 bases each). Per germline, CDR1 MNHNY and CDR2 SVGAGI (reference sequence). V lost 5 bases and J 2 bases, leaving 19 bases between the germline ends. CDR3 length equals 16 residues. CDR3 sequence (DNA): TGTGCCAGCAGTAGTGGGGGGCGGGACGTGGCCTACGAGCAGTACTTC. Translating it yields CASSSGGRDVAYEQYF.

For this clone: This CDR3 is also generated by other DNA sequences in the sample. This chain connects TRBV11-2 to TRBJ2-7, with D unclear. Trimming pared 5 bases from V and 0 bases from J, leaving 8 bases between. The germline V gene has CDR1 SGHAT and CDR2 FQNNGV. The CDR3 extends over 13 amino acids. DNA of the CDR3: TGTGCCAGCAGCCCAGACCTCTCCTACGAGCAGTACTTC. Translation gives CASSPDLSYEQYF.

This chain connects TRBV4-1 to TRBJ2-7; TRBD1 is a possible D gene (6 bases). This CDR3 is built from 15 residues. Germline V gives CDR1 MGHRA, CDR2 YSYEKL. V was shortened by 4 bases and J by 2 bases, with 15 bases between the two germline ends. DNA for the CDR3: TGCGCCAGCAGCCCAGTTCTGGGGGCGGCCTACGAGCAGTACTTC. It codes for CASSPVLGAAYEQYF.

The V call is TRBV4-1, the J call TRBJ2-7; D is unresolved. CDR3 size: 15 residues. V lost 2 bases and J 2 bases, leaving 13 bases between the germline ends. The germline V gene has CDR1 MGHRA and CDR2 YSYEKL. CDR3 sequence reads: CASSQNPTPAYEQYF. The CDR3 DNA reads TGCGCCAGCAGCCAAAACCCTACCCCGGCCTACGAGCAGTACTTC.

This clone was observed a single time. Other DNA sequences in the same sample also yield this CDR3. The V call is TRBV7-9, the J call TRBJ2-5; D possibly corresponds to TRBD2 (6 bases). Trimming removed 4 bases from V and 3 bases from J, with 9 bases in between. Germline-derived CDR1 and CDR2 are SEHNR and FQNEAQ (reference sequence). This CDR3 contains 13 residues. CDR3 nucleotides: TGTGCCAGCAGCTCGTCGGGGGAAGAGACCCAGTACTTC. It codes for CASSSSGEETQYF.

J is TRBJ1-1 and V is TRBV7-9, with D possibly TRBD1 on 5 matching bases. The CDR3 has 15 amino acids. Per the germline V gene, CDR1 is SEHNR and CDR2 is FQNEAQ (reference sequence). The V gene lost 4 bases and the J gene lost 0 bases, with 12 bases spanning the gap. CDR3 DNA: TGTGCCAGCAGCTGGTTAGGAGGGGTGAACACTGAAGCTTTCTTT. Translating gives CASSWLGGVNTEAFF.

The CDR3 DNA reads as TGTGCCAGCAGCTTGGGTCCAGGGATAGCAGATACGCAGTATTTT. Protein product: CASSLGPGIADTQYF. This chain connects TRBV5-4 to TRBJ2-3, with D perhaps matching TRBD1 (5 bases). In germline, CDR1 is SGHNT, CDR2 YYREEE (reference sequence). The CDR3 covers 15 residues. V was cut by 0 bases and J by 4 bases, with 12 bases left in between.

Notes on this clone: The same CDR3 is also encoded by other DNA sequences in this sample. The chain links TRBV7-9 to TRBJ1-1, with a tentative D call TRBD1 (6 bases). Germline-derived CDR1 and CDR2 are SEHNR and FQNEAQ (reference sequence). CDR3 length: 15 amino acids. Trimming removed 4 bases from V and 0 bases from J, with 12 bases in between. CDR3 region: CASSSEQGVNTEAFF. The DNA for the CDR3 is TGTGCCAGCAGCTCCGAACAGGGCGTGAACACTGAAGCTTTCTTT.

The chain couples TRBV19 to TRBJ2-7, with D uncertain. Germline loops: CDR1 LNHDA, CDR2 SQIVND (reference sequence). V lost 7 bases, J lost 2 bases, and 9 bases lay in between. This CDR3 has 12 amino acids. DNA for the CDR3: TGTGCCAGTAAGTATAGGACCTACGAGCAGTACTTC. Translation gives CASKYRTYEQYF.

The CDR3, as DNA: TGTGCCAGCAGGCCTTTTGGGGTGGACACTGAAGCTTTCTTT. Protein product: CASRPFGVDTEAFF. This chain connects TRBV5-4 to TRBJ1-1; no firm D call. CDR1 is SGHNT, CDR2 YYREEE, per germline (reference sequence). V was trimmed by 5 bases and J by 3 bases, leaving 14 bases between them. The CDR3 is 14 residues long. Drawing the rest from reference TRBV5-4 and TRBJ1-1, the complete variable domain is ETGVTQSPTHLIKTRGQQVTLRCSSQSGHNTVSWYQQALGQGPQFIFQYYREEENGRGNFPPRFSGLQFPNYSSELNVNALELDDSALYLCASRPFGVDTEAFFGQGTRLTVV.

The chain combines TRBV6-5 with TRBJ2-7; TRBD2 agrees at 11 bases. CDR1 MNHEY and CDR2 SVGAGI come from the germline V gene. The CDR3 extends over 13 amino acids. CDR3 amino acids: CTAGLADNYEQYF. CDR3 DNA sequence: TGTACGGCGGGACTAGCGGACAACTACGAGCAGTACTTC.

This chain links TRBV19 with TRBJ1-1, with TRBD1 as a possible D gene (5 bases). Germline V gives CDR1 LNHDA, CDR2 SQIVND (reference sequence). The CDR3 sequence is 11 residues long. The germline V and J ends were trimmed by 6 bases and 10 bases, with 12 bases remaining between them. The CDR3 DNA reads TGTGCCAGTAGAACAGGCACGGGAGCTTTCTTT. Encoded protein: CASRTGTGAFF.

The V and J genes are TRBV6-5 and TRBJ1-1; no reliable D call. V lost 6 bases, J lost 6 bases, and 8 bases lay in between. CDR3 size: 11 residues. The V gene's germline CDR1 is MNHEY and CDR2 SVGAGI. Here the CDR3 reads CASRLSPEAFF. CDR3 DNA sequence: TGTGCCAGCAGGCTCAGCCCTGAAGCTTTCTTT.

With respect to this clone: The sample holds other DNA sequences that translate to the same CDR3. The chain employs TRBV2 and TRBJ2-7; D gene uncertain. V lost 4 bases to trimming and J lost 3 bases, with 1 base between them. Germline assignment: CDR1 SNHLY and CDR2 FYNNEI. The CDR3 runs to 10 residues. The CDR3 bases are TGTGCCAGCAGTGGCTACGAGCAGTACTTC. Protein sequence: CASSGYEQYF. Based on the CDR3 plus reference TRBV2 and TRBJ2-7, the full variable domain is EPEVTQTPSHQVTQMGQEVILRCVPISNHLYFYWYRQILGQKVEFLVSFYNNEISEKSEIFDDQFSVERPDGSNFTLKIRSTKLEDSAMYFCASSGYEQYFGPGTRLTVT.

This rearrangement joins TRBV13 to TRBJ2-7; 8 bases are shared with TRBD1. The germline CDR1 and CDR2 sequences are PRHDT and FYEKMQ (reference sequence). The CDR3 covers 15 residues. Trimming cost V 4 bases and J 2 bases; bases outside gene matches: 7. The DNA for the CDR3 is TGTGCCAGCAGCTCCGGACAGGGTGGAACCTACGAGCAGTACTTC. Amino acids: CASSSGQGGTYEQYF. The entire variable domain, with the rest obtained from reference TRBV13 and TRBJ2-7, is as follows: AAGVIQSPRHLIKEKRETATLKCYPIPRHDTVYWYQQGPGQDPQFLISFYEKMQSDKGSIPDRFSAQQFSDYHSELNMSSLELGDSALYFCASSSGQGGTYEQYFGPGTRLTVT.

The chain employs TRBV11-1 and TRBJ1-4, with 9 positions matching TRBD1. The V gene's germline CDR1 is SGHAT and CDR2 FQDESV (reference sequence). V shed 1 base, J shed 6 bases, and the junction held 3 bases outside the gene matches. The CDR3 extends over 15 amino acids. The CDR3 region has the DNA TGTGCCAGCAGCTTAGAGGGACAGGGAGATGAAAAACTGTTTTTT. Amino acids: CASSLEGQGDEKLFF.

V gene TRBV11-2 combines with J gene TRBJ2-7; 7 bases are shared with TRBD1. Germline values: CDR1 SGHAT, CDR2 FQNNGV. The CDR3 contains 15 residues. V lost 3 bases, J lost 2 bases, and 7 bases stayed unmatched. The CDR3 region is CASSLEQGFPYEQYF. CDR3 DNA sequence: TGTGCCAGCAGCTTGGAACAGGGGTTCCCCTACGAGCAGTACTTC.

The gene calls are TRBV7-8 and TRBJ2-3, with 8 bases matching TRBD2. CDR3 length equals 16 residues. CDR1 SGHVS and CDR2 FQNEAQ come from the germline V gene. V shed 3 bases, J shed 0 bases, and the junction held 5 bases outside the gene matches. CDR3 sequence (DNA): TGTGCCAGCAGCTTCGCCCGGGGGGGAAGCACAGATACGCAGTATTTT. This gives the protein CASSFARGGSTDTQYF.

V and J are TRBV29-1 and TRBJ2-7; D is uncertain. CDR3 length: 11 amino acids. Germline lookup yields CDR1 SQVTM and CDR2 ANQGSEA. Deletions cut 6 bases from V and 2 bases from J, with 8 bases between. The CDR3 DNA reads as TGCAGCGTCTACACAGCCTACGAGCAGTACTTC. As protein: CSVYTAYEQYF.

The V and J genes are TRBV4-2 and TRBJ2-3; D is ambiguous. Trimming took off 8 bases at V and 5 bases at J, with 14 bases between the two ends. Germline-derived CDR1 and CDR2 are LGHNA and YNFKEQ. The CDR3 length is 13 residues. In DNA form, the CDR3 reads TGTGCCAGCTCCGAAACCCTGTTAGATACGCAGTATTTT. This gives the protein CASSETLLDTQYF.

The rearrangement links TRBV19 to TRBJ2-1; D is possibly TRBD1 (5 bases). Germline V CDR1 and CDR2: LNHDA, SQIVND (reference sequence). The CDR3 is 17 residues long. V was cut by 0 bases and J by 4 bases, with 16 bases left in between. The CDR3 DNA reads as TGTGCCAGTAGTATAGATGTGGGGCGACAAGGTTACAATGAGCAGTTCTTC. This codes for CASSIDVGRQGYNEQFF.

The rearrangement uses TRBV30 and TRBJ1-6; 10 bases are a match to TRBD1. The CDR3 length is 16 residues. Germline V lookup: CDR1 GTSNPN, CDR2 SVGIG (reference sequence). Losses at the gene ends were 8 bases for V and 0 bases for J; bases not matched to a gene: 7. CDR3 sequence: CAPWDRGTSYNSPLHF. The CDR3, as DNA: TGTGCCCCCTGGGACAGGGGAACCTCCTATAATTCACCCCTCCACTTT.

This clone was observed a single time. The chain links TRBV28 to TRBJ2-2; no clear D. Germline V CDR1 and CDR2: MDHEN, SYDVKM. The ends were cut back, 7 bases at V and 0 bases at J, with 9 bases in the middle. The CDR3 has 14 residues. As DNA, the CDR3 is TGTGCCAGCACCCGCGGAGCGAACACCGGGGAGCTGTTTTTT. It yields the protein CASTRGANTGELFF.

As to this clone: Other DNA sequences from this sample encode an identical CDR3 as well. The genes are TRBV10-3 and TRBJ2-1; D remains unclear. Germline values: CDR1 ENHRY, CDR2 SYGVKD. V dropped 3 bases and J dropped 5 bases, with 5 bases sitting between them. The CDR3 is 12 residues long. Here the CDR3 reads CAISDGDNEQFF. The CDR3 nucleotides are TGTGCCATCAGTGATGGGGACAATGAGCAGTTCTTC.

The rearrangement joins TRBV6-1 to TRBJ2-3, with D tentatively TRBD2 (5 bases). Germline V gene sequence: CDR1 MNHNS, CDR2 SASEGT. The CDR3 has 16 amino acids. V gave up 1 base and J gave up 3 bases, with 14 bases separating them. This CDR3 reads CASSEGQVATTDTQYF. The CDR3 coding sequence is TGTGCCAGCAGTGAAGGTCAGGTAGCGACTACAGATACGCAGTATTTT.